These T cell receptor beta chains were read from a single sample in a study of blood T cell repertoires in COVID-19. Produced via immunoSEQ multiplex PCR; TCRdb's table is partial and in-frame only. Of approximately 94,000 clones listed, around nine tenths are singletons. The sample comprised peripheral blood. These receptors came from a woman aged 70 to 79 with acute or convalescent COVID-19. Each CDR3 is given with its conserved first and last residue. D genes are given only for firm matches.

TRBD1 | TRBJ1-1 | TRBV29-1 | CSVRTGKTEAFF | TGCAGCGTTCGGACAGGAAAGACTGAAGCTTTCTTT
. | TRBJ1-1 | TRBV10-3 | CAIRGGQDNTEAFF | TGTGCCATCAGAGGGGGTCAGGACAACACTGAAGCTTTCTTT
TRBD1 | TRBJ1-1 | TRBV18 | CASSRSTGDTEAFF | TGTGCCAGCTCACGGTCTACAGGGGACACTGAAGCTTTCTTT
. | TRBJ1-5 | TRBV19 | CASSIGGTYSNQPQHF | TGTGCCAGTAGTATTGGGGGGACTTACAGCAATCAGCCCCAGCATTTT
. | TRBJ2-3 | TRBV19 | CASSRRASDRTDTQYF | TGTGCCAGTAGTAGAAGAGCTAGCGATCGCACAGATACGCAGTATTTT
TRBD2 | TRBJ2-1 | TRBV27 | CASSFEAGEFYEQFF | TGTGCCAGCAGTTTCGAAGCGGGAGAGTTCTATGAGCAGTTCTTC
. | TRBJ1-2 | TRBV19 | CASKAAGNDNYGYTF | TGTGCCAGTAAGGCGGCAGGGAATGATAACTATGGCTACACCTTC
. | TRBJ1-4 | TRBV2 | CASSASWQMNEKLFF | TGTGCCAGCAGTGCGTCCTGGCAGATGAATGAAAAACTGTTTTTT
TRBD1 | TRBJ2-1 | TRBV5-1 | CASSPIPTTGTGYDNEQFF | TGCGCCAGCAGCCCCATCCCGACAACCGGGACAGGGTATGACAATGAGCAGTTCTTC
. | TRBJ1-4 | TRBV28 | CASSFYTGGPELNEKLFF | TGTGCCAGCAGTTTTTATACGGGGGGCCCTGAACTTAATGAAAAACTGTTTTTT